The clone carrying this TCR beta chain was observed a few times. Germline CDR1 reads SGHRS; CDR2 reads YFSETQ. The CDR3 sequence is 15 residues long. Trimming left V 0 bases short and J 2 bases short, with 11 bases between. Repertoires were generated with immunoSEQ multiplex PCR, while TCRdb's copy carries only in-frame clones and drops some. The sample contains approximately 120,000 clones, 85% of which appear only once. These data originate in a study of T cell responses to AZD1222 COVID-19 vaccine. Sample: peripheral blood, taken 28 days after the second AZD1222 dose. This chain links TRBV5-1 with TRBJ1-2, with D hard to call. The receptor comes from an adult who received the AZD1222 COVID-19 vaccine. The CDR3 protein is CASSLEGRSNYGYTF. The CDR3 nucleotides are TGCGCCAGCAGCTTGGAGGGCAGGTCAAACTATGGCTACACCTTC.